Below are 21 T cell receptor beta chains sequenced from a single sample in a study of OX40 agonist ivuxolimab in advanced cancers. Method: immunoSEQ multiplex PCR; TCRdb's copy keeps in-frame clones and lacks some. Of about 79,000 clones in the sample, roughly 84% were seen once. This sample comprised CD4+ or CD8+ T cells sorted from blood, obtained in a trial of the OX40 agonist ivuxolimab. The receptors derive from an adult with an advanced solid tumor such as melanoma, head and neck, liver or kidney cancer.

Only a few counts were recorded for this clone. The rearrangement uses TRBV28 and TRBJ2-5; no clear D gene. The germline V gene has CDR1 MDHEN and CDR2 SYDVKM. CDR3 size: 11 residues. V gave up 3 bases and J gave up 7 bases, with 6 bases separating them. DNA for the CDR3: TGTGCCAGCAGTTTGGGAACGACCCAGTACTTC. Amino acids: CASSLGTTQYF.

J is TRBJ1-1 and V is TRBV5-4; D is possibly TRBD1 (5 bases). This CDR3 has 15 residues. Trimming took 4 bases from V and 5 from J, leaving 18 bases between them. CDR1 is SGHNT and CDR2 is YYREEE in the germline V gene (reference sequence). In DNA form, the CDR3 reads TGTGCCAGCAGCCTCCTCGGGGCCCTTGCTACTGAAGCTTTCTTT. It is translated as CASSLLGALATEAFF.

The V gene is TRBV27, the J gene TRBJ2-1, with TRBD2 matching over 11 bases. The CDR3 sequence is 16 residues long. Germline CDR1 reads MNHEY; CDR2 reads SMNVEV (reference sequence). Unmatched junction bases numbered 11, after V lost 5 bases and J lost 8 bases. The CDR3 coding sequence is TGTGCCAGCAGTGCCGTACTAGCGGGAGATTCCTATGAGCAGTTCTTC. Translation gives CASSAVLAGDSYEQFF.

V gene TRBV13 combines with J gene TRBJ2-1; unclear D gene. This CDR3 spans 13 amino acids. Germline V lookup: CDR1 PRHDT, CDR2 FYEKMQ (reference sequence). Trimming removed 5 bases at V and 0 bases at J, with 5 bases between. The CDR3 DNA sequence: TGTGCCAGCAGCCGCATCTCCTACAATGAGCAGTTCTTC. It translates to CASSRISYNEQFF.

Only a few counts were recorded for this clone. The CDR3 spells CASSLTSGRETQYF. CDR3 nucleotides: TGTGCCAGCAGCTTAACTAGCGGGAGAGAGACCCAGTACTTC. V and J are TRBV7-2 and TRBJ2-5, with 11 bases identical to TRBD2. CDR1 and CDR2 from the germline V gene are SGHTA and FQGNSA. The trim removed 2 bases at V and 4 bases at J, leaving 0 bases unmatched. The CDR3 consists of 14 residues.

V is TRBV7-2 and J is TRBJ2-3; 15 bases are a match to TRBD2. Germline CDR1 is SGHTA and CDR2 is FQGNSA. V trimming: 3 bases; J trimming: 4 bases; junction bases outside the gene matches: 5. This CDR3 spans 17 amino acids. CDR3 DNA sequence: TGTGCCAGCAGCTTGGGACTAGCGGGAGGATCGGCAGATACGCAGTATTTT. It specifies CASSLGLAGGSADTQYF. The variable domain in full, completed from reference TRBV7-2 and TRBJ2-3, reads GAGVSQSPSNKVTEKGKDVELRCDPISGHTALYWYRQSLGQGLEFLIYFQGNSAPDKSGLPSDRFSAERTGGSVSTLTIQRTQQEDSAVYLCASSLGLAGGSADTQYFGPGTRLTVL.

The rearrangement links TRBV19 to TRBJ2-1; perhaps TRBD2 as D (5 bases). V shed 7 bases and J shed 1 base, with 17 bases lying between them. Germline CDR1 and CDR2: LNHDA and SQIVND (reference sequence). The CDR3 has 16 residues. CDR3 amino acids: CASKLRAGTSYNEQFF. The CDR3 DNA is TGTGCCAGTAAATTAAGGGCGGGTACGTCCTACAATGAGCAGTTCTTC.

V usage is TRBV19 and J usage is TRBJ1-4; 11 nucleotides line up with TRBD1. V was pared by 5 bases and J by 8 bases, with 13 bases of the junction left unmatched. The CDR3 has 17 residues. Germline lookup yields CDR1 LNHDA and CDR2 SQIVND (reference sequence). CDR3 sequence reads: CASSFGQGASKEEKLFF. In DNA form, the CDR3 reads TGTGCCAGTAGTTTCGGACAGGGGGCGAGTAAGGAAGAAAAACTGTTTTTT.

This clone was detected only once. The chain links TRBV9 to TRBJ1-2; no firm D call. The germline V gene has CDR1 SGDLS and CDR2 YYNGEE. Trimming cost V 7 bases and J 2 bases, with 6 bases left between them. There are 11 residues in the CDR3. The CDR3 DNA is TGTGCCAGCGGATCGAACTATGGCTACACCTTC. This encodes CASGSNYGYTF. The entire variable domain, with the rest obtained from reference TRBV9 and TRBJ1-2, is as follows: DSGVTQTPKHLITATGQRVTLRCSPRSGDLSVYWYQQSLDQGLQFLIQYYNGEERAKGNILERFSAQQFPDLHSELNLSSLELGDSALYFCASGSNYGYTFGSGTRLTVV.

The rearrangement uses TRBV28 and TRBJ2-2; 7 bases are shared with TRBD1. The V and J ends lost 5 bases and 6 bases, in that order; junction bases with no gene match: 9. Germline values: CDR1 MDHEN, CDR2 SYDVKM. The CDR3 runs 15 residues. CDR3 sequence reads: CASSLVGTAAGELFF. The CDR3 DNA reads TGTGCCAGCAGTCTAGTCGGGACAGCTGCCGGGGAGCTGTTTTTT.

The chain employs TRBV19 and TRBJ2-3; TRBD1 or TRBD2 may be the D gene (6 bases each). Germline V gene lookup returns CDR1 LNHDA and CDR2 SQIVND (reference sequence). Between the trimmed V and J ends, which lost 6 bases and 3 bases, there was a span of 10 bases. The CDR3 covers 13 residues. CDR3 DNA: TGTGCCAGTAGGGGGGCGGGAACAGATACGCAGTATTTT. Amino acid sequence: CASRGAGTDTQYF.

The CDR3 region is CASSSLLGLAGVNEQFF. The CDR3 DNA is TGTGCCAGCAGTTCCTTATTGGGACTAGCGGGAGTTAATGAGCAGTTCTTC. The J gene is TRBJ2-1, the V gene TRBV27; 14 bases fit TRBD2. Germline CDR1 and CDR2: MNHEY and SMNVEV (reference sequence). With 4 bases clipped from V and 7 bases from J, the junction kept 9 bases outside the gene matches. The CDR3 is 17 residues long.

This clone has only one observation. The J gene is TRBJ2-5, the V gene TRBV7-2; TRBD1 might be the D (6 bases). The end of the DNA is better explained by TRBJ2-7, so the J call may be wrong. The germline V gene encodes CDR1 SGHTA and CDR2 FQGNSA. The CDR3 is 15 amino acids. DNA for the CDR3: TGTGCCAGCAGCTTAGATGCTCCAGGGGATAACGAGCAGTACTTC. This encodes CASSLDAPGDNEQYF.

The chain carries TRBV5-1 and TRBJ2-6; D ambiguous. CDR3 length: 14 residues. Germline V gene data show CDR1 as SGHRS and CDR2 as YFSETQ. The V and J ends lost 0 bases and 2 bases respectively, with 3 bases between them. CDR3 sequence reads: CASSLGAGANVLTF. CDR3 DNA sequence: TGCGCCAGCAGCTTGGGGGCTGGGGCCAACGTCCTGACTTTC.

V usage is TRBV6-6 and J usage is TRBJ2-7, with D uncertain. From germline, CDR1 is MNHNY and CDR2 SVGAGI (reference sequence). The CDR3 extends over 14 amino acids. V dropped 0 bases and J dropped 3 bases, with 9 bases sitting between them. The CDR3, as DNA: TGTGCCAGCAGTTACTCGACACAGAGCTACGAGCAGTACTTC. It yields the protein CASSYSTQSYEQYF.

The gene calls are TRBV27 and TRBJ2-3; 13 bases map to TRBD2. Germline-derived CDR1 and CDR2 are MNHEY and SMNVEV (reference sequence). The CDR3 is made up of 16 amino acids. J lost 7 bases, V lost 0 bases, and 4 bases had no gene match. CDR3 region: CASSLSQGLAGNTQYF. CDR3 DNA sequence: TGTGCCAGCAGTTTATCCCAGGGACTAGCGGGAAATACGCAGTATTTT.

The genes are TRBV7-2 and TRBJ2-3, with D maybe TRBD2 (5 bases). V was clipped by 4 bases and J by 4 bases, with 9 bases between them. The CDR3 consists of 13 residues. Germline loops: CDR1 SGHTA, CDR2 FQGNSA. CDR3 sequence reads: CASSSGLSDTQYF. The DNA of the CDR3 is TGTGCCAGCAGCTCGGGATTGTCAGATACGCAGTATTTT.

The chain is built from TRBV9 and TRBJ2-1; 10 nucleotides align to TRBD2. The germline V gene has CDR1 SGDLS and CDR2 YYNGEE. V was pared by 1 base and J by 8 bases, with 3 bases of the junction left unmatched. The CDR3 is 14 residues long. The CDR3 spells CASSVRTSGDEQFF. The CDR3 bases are TGTGCCAGCAGCGTAAGGACTAGCGGCGATGAGCAGTTCTTC.

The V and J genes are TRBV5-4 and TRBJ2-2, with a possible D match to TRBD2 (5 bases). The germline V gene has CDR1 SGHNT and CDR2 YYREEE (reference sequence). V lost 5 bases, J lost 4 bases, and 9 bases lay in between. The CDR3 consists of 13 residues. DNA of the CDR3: TGTGCCAGCAGACTAGACCGCACCGGGGAGCTGTTTTTT. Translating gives CASRLDRTGELFF.

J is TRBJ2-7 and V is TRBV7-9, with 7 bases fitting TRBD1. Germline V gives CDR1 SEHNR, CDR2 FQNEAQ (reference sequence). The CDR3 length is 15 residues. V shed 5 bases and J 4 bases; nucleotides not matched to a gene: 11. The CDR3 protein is CASSRERTGLYEQYF. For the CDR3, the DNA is TGTGCCAGCAGCCGGGAAAGGACAGGCCTTTACGAGCAGTACTTC.

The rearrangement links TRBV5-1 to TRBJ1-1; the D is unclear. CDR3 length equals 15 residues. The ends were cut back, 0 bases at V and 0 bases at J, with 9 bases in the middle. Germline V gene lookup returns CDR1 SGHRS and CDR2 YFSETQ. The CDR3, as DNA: TGCGCCAGCAGCTTGGACCGGGCCGTGAACACTGAAGCTTTCTTT. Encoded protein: CASSLDRAVNTEAFF.